The 8 T cell receptor beta chains below all came from one sample that was sequenced in a study of blood T cell repertoires in COVID-19. Profiled with immunoSEQ multiplex PCR; TCRdb holds only in-frame clones, not every one. Of 80,000 or so clones detected, 75% to 95% appear once; the ten largest clones hold roughly 2%. Sequences were obtained from peripheral blood. The source is a woman aged 50 to 65 in a cohort sampled during active COVID-19.

The chain has TRBV30 and TRBJ1-2; tentative D call: TRBD1 (5 bases). The CDR3 has 14 amino acids. CDR1 and CDR2 from the germline V gene are GTSNPN and SVGIG (reference sequence). With 0 bases removed from V and 1 base from J, the gap between germline ends came to 9 bases. CDR3 nucleotides: TGTGCCTGGAGTGTCAGGGCGGTTAACTATGGCTACACCTTC. Translation gives CAWSVRAVNYGYTF.

The chain combines TRBV4-2 with TRBJ2-7, with TRBD2 as a possible D gene (6 bases). The CDR3 covers 13 residues. From germline, CDR1 is LGHNA and CDR2 YNFKEQ. Trimming took 0 bases from V and 5 from J, leaving 8 bases between them. The CDR3 spells CASSQDRGNEQYF. The CDR3 DNA reads TGTGCCAGCAGCCAAGATCGGGGGAACGAGCAGTACTTC.

The V call is TRBV11-2, the J call TRBJ2-1, with D maybe TRBD2 (5 bases). Trimming removed 2 bases at V and 3 bases at J, with 8 bases between. Germline CDR1 is SGHAT and CDR2 is FQNNGV. The length of the CDR3 is 14 residues. The CDR3 sequence is CASSLIGSYNEQFF. CDR3 DNA sequence: TGTGCCAGCAGCTTAATTGGGAGCTACAATGAGCAGTTCTTC.

The chain joins TRBV15 to TRBJ2-5; D remains unclear. The CDR3 contains 13 residues. Trimming removed 6 bases from V and 2 bases from J, with 10 bases in between. Germline V gene data show CDR1 as LNHNV and CDR2 as YYDKDF (reference sequence). CDR3 sequence (DNA): TGTGCCACCAGGAGGAACCTTCAAGAGACCCAGTACTTC. It is translated as CATRRNLQETQYF.

The table lists this clone with a few counts. The chain carries TRBV6-5 and TRBJ2-1, with 9 bases identical to TRBD1. The germline V gene has CDR1 MNHEY and CDR2 SVGAGI. Trimming removed 5 bases from V and 6 bases from J; junction bases left unmatched: 8. CDR3 length: 15 residues. This CDR3 reads CASSTSGTGINEQFF. The DNA for the CDR3 is TGTGCCAGCAGTACGTCTGGGACAGGGATCAATGAGCAGTTCTTC.

The table lists this clone with a count of one. The rearrangement links TRBV6-5 to TRBJ1-4, with a tentative D call TRBD1 (6 bases). Germline CDR1 reads MNHEY; CDR2 reads SVGAGI. V dropped 6 bases and J dropped 5 bases, with 16 bases sitting between them. The CDR3 is 15 residues long. The CDR3 sequence: CASRLQGGSNEKLFF. CDR3 sequence (DNA): TGTGCCAGCAGGTTACAGGGCGGTTCCAATGAAAAACTGTTTTTT.

The chain uses TRBV12-5 and TRBJ2-1; TRBD2 aligns across 7 bases. This CDR3 has 13 amino acids. Unmatched junction bases numbered 7, after V lost 6 bases and J lost 8 bases. Germline V gives CDR1 LGHNT, CDR2 FRNRAP. The CDR3 DNA sequence: TGTGCTAGTGGCGGACTAGGGGAGGATGAGCAGTTCTTC. This sequence encodes CASGGLGEDEQFF. Variable domain in full (rest from reference TRBV12-5 and TRBJ2-1): DARVTQTPRHKVTEMGQEVTMRCQPILGHNTVFWYRQTMMQGLELLAYFRNRAPLDDSGMPKDRFSAEMPDATLATLKIQPSEPRDSAVYFCASGGLGEDEQFFGPGTRLTVL.

The chain employs TRBV5-1 and TRBJ1-2; maybe TRBD1 (5 bases). Germline V gene lookup returns CDR1 SGHRS and CDR2 YFSETQ. Trimming pared 6 bases from V and 2 bases from J, leaving 11 bases between. The CDR3 contains 13 residues. The CDR3 sequence is CASTSAGNYGYTF. Here the CDR3 DNA reads TGCGCCAGCACGTCAGCAGGGAACTATGGCTACACCTTC.